The rows below give T cell receptor beta chains drawn from one sample of a study of T cell responses to AZD1222 COVID-19 vaccine. The table came from immunoSEQ multiplex PCR; TCRdb's copy has only in-frame clones and leaves some out. Seen here are 120,000 to 150,000 clones, about 90% observed once, and the top ten hold roughly 5%. Source: peripheral blood, taken on day 0 of AZD1222 vaccination. The receptors were gathered from an adult in good health. Each CDR3 is given with its conserved first and last residue. Fields, in order: D gene, V gene, clone size, J gene, CDR3 protein, CDR3 DNA. The D gene is left open where the match is weak. Clone size is given for some rows only: seen once, a few or many times, or a class if the clone is expanded.

D gene: NA; V gene: TRBV6-2/TRBV6-3; clone size: NA; J gene: TRBJ2-7; CDR3 protein: CASSFSPTTYEQYF; CDR3 DNA: TGTGCCAGCAGTTTTTCCCCAACTACCTACGAGCAGTACTTC
D gene: TRBD1; V gene: TRBV5-1; clone size: NA; J gene: TRBJ1-1; CDR3 protein: CASSLAGTGEAFF; CDR3 DNA: TGCGCCAGCAGCTTGGCCGGGACAGGAGAAGCTTTCTTT
D gene: NA; V gene: TRBV5-1; clone size: NA; J gene: TRBJ2-5; CDR3 protein: CASSYKETQYF; CDR3 DNA: TGCGCCAGCAGCTATAAGGAGACCCAGTACTTC
D gene: NA; V gene: TRBV19; clone size: NA; J gene: TRBJ1-2; CDR3 protein: CASSIEWRLHYGYTF; CDR3 DNA: TGTGCCAGTAGTATAGAGTGGCGGTTACACTATGGCTACACCTTC
D gene: NA; V gene: TRBV5-6; clone size: NA; J gene: TRBJ2-1; CDR3 protein: CASSPGGSSYNEQFF; CDR3 DNA: TGTGCCAGCAGCCCTGGAGGTAGCTCCTACAATGAGCAGTTCTTC
D gene: TRBD1; V gene: TRBV5-4; clone size: NA; J gene: TRBJ1-1; CDR3 protein: CASSRTGGNTEAFF; CDR3 DNA: TGTGCCAGCAGCCGGACAGGGGGGAACACTGAAGCTTTCTTT
D gene: NA; V gene: TRBV6-5; clone size: NA; J gene: TRBJ2-7; CDR3 protein: CASSYRGYEQYF; CDR3 DNA: TGTGCCAGCAGTTACAGGGGGTACGAGCAGTACTTC
D gene: NA; V gene: TRBV5-1; clone size: NA; J gene: TRBJ1-1; CDR3 protein: CASSLVGNTNTEAFF; CDR3 DNA: TGCGCCAGCAGCTTGGTTGGGAACACCAACACTGAAGCTTTCTTT
D gene: NA; V gene: TRBV7-2; clone size: NA; J gene: TRBJ2-3; CDR3 protein: CASSLLPEGPRTDTQYF; CDR3 DNA: TGTGCCAGCAGCTTACTTCCGGAAGGGCCACGCACAGATACGCAGTATTTT
D gene: NA; V gene: TRBV7-3; clone size: NA; J gene: TRBJ1-2; CDR3 protein: CASSLTGAPGAGNGYTF; CDR3 DNA: TGTGCCAGCAGCTTAACAGGGGCACCCGGGGCTGGGAATGGCTACACCTTC
D gene: NA; V gene: TRBV28; clone size: NA; J gene: TRBJ1-1; CDR3 protein: CASRQTGVNTEAFF; CDR3 DNA: TGTGCCAGCAGACAGACAGGAGTGAACACTGAAGCTTTCTTT
D gene: TRBD1; V gene: TRBV3-1/TRBV3-2; clone size: NA; J gene: TRBJ2-7; CDR3 protein: CASSPEQGAHYEQYF; CDR3 DNA: TGTGCCAGCAGCCCAGAACAGGGGGCGCACTACGAGCAGTACTTC
D gene: NA; V gene: TRBV28; clone size: NA; J gene: TRBJ1-5; CDR3 protein: CASSLLSSDQPQHF; CDR3 DNA: TGTGCCAGCAGTTTGCTCAGTAGCGATCAGCCCCAGCATTTT
D gene: NA; V gene: TRBV12-3/TRBV12-4; clone size: few; J gene: TRBJ1-4; CDR3 protein: CASSREINEKLFF; CDR3 DNA: TGTGCCAGCAGTCGAGAAATTAATGAAAAACTGTTTTTT
D gene: NA; V gene: TRBV28; clone size: NA; J gene: TRBJ2-1; CDR3 protein: CASSLSGSKRNEQFF; CDR3 DNA: TGTGCCAGCAGTTTAAGTGGGAGTAAACGGAATGAGCAGTTCTTC
D gene: NA; V gene: TRBV10-2; clone size: NA; J gene: TRBJ1-2; CDR3 protein: CARCARDGGVGLGYTF; CDR3 DNA: TGCGCCCGCTGTGCCCGCGACGGGGGGGTAGGATTAGGCTACACCTTC